Shown below are 25 T cell receptor beta chains from a single sample sequenced in a study of tumor-infiltrating lymphocytes in primary liver carcinoma. Researchers generated TCR beta cDNA from around 0.55 ug of total RNA, relying on a constant-region primer. Researchers made the TCR beta libraries by running three nested multiplex PCR rounds with slightly modified ARM-PCR. Rounds one and two of PCR, each of 10 to 11 cycles, were primed with TRBV1-TRBV30 forward primers and a C-beta reverse primer. TCRdb itself ran the multiplex PCR reads through MiXCR, one entry per CDR3 protein. In the table there are approximately 120,000 distinct CDR3 sequences, 64% of which are singletons. Between roughly 17 and 33 mg of unsorted bulk tissue served as the source from which RNA and DNA were co-extracted. Sample: liver tumor tissue from sampling region 3. Subset defined: tumor region T3, left-lateral pole. All receptors derive from a woman aged 55 to 70 with primary liver carcinoma and hepatitis B virus infection.

In its sample, this clonotype was seen many times. The V gene is TRBV12-5, the J gene TRBJ2-3, with 7 bases lining up with TRBD2. This CDR3 is built from 16 residues. With V trimmed by 1 base and J by 3 bases, 7 bases remained unmatched. Germline CDR1 LGHNT, CDR2 FRNRAP. CDR3 loop: CASGLGARTRTDTQYF. The CDR3 bases are TGTGCTAGTGGTTTGGGGGCCCGGACTAGGACAGATACGCAGTATTTT.

Worth noting for this clonotype: A clone one base away is much larger, so this may be a read error. The chain carries TRBV14 and TRBJ2-7, with a weak D call TRBD2 (5 bases). CDR1 and CDR2 (germline): SGHDN, FVKESK. This CDR3 spans 13 amino acids. The DNA for the CDR3 is TGTGCCAGCAACCAAGTCGGACTCTACGAGCAGTACTTC. Translated, it gives CASNQVGLYEQYF.

This clonotype was observed a single time. As the CDR3 is not closed by the conserved phenylalanine or tryptophan, this likely results from a read error. This chain connects TRBV5-4 to TRBJ2-1; TRBD1 might be the D (5 bases). This CDR3 is built from 17 residues. V lost 2 bases and J lost 4, with 19 bases in between. Germline loops: CDR1 SGHNT, CDR2 YYREEE (reference sequence). CDR3: CASSFMLVSGAYNEQFL. The CDR3 DNA reads TGTGCCAGCAGCTTTATGTTGGTTAGTGGGGCGTACAATGAGCAGTTCCTC.

This clonotype was detected ten times or more. The V gene is TRBV28, the J gene TRBJ2-7; D unresolved. Germline V gene lookup returns CDR1 MDHEN and CDR2 SYDVKM. The CDR3 is 12 residues long. V dropped 6 bases and J dropped 2 bases, with 8 bases sitting between them. DNA for the CDR3: TGTGCCAGCAGAGGACCTACCTACGAGCAGTACTTC. Translating gives CASRGPTYEQYF.

The genes are TRBV6-6 and TRBJ1-2, with 7 bases fitting TRBD1. Germline-derived CDR1 and CDR2 are MNHNY and SVGAGI (reference sequence). J was trimmed by 8 bases and V by 10 bases; bases with no gene match: 16. This CDR3 spans 14 amino acids. DNA for the CDR3: TGTGCCAACAACCCTAAGACAGGGCGCCAAGGCTACACCTTC. Protein sequence: CANNPKTGRQGYTF.

This clonotype was picked up one time. The chain recombines TRBV11-2 with TRBJ2-7; D remains ambiguous. The CDR3 totals 14 residues. The V and J ends lost 7 bases and 9 bases respectively, with 22 bases between them. Germline V gene sequence: CDR1 SGHAT, CDR2 FQNNGV. The DNA for the CDR3 is TGTGCCAGCAACCTTACAAATTCCCGGGTCGGGCAGTACTTC. Its translation: CASNLTNSRVGQYF.

On this clonotype itself: Just one base apart from a much larger clone, this may be a read error. The chain recombines TRBV7-8 with TRBJ1-5, with TRBD1 as a possible D gene (6 bases). The CDR3 totals 15 residues. The V and J ends lost 2 bases and 2 bases respectively, with 10 bases between them. CDR1 and CDR2 from the germline V gene are SGHVS and FQNEAQ. CDR3 nucleotides: TGTGCCAGCAGCTTAATCTCAGGGGGCAATCAGCCCCAGCATTTT. Its protein product is CASSLISGGNQPQHF.

This clonotype occurred many times. The chain combines TRBV5-1 with TRBJ2-2; D is unresolved. CDR1 and CDR2 from the germline V gene are SGHRS and YFSETQ. The CDR3 is made up of 12 amino acids. The V end lost 0 bases, the J end lost 7 bases, and 4 bases lay between the germline ends. For the CDR3, the DNA is TGCGCCAGCAGCTTGGGAAACGGGGAGCTGTTTTTT. Protein sequence: CASSLGNGELFF.

As for this clonotype: Likely a read error: the CDR3 ends without its conserved phenylalanine or tryptophan. The rearrangement joins TRBV11-3 to TRBJ2-1, with a possible D match to TRBD2 (5 bases). The V end lost 2 bases, the J end lost 2 bases, and 16 bases lay between the germline ends. The CDR3 consists of 17 residues. Germline-derived CDR1 and CDR2 are SGHNT and YENEEA. CDR3 coding DNA: TGTGCCAGCAGCTTAAGATTCGGCGGGCTTCCCTACAATGAGCAGTTCTTA. Translating it yields CASSLRFGGLPYNEQFL.

The V and J genes are TRBV2 and TRBJ1-4, with TRBD1 matching 9 bases. There are 15 residues in the CDR3. The junction had 7 bases not matched to a gene; V was cut back by 6 bases and J by 5 bases. Germline CDR1 and CDR2: SNHLY and FYNNEI. For the CDR3, the DNA is TGTGCCAGCAGACGCCCCGGGACAGGGAATGAAAAACTGTTTTTT. This translates into CASRRPGTGNEKLFF.

This chain connects TRBV6-5 to TRBJ2-2, with D hard to call. Trimming left V 2 bases short and J 9 bases short, with 16 bases between. This CDR3 has 15 residues. Germline CDR1 MNHEY, CDR2 SVGAGI. The CDR3 nucleotides are TGTGCCAGCAGTTACGGCCCCTCGATCCCCTGGGAGCTGTTTTTT. Protein product: CASSYGPSIPWELFF.

A note on this clonotype: The junction departs from germline at one end; a sequencing error may be responsible. V is TRBV11-2 and J is TRBJ2-6; weak D call: TRBD2 (6 bases). The CDR3 covers 20 residues. In germline, CDR1 is SGHAT, CDR2 FQNNGV. CDR3 bases: TGTGCCAGCAGCTTAGTGTCGCTGGGCGGGGTAGACTCTGGGACCAACGTGCTGACTTTC. This encodes CASSLVSLGGVDSGTNVLTF.

This clonotype has a count of ten or more. The chain combines TRBV29-1 with TRBJ1-1, with D unclear. Germline assignment: CDR1 SQVTM and CDR2 ANQGSEA. V shed 4 bases and J shed 1 base, with 4 bases lying between them. The CDR3 length is 11 residues. The CDR3 region is CSVVPNTEAFF. CDR3 bases: TGCAGCGTTGTGCCGAACACTGAAGCTTTCTTT. Full variable domain (remainder filled in from reference TRBV29-1 and TRBJ1-1): SAVISQKPSRDICQRGTSLTIQCQVDSQVTMMFWYRQQPGQSLTLIATANQGSEATYESGFVIDKFPISRPNLTFSTLTVSNMSPEDSSIYLCSVVPNTEAFFGQGTRLTVV.

This clonotype was seen a few times. A much bigger clone sits one base away, suggesting this may be a read error. The chain couples TRBV29-1 to TRBJ2-3; D is perhaps TRBD2 (5 bases). Germline loops: CDR1 SQVTM, CDR2 ANQGSEA. The CDR3 totals 15 residues. Here the CDR3 DNA reads TGCAGCGTTGAAAACCAGCGGTGCTCCACAGATGCGCAGTATTTT. Amino acid sequence: CSVENQRCSTDAQYF.

With regard to this clonotype: A much larger clonotype is one base distant, so this may be a read error. This chain connects TRBV6-5 to TRBJ1-1, with D hard to call. Between the trimmed V and J ends, which lost 0 bases and 4 bases, there was a span of 15 bases. CDR3 length: 16 amino acids. Germline V CDR1 and CDR2: MNHEY, SVGAGI. The CDR3 sequence is CASSYSIRAGGTEAFF. CDR3 nucleotides: TGTGCCAGCAGTTACTCGATCAGAGCCGGAGGCACTGAAGCTTTCTTT.

This clonotype was seen a single time. One junction end disagrees with the germline gene, perhaps due to a read error. The chain joins TRBV5-5 to TRBJ1-2, with 7 bases lining up with TRBD1. CDR3 size: 14 residues. Per the germline V gene, CDR1 is SGHKS and CDR2 is YYEKEE (reference sequence). Here the CDR3 reads CASSLPQGGYSYTF. The CDR3 DNA reads TGTGCCAGTAGCTTGCCCCAGGGGGGCTATAGCTACACCTTC.

The chain combines TRBV29-1 with TRBJ2-2; D is undetermined. Germline assignment: CDR1 SQVTM and CDR2 ANQGSEA. V gave up 2 bases and J gave up 5 bases, with 12 bases separating them. The CDR3 is made up of 14 amino acids. CDR3 loop: CSVESGIGTGELFF. The CDR3 region has the DNA TGCAGCGTTGAATCGGGCATTGGGACCGGGGAGCTGTTTTTT.

Details on this clonotype: At one boundary the junction diverges from the germline segment, which might be a read error. This chain links TRBV11-1 with TRBJ2-2; either TRBD1 or TRBD2 may fit D (5 bases each). CDR1 and CDR2 from the germline V gene are SGHAT and FQDESV (reference sequence). This CDR3 comprises 13 residues. CDR3 DNA: TGTGCCAGCCAAGGGGAAGGTGCCGGGGAACTGTTTTTT. This gives the protein CASQGEGAGELFF.

Concerning this clonotype itself: Likely a read error: the CDR3 ends without its conserved phenylalanine or tryptophan. The DNA is left out, because the CDR3 cannot be placed on it with certainty; the CDR3 is given as TCRdb lists it. The chain uses TRBV11-2 and TRBJ1-2. CDR1 SGHAT and CDR2 FQNNGV come from the germline V gene. The length of the CDR3 is 13 amino acids, counting both ends. CDR3 loop: CASSLAVGYGCTL.

This clonotype was seen only a few times. The chain uses TRBV5-1 and TRBJ2-7; TRBD2 is a possible D gene (5 bases). The CDR3 totals 19 residues. Deletions cut 4 bases from V and 0 bases from J, with 26 bases between. Germline CDR1 and CDR2: SGHRS and YFSETQ. The CDR3 reads CASSPGGRINFFSSYEQYF. Here the CDR3 DNA reads TGCGCCAGCAGCCCCGGCGGGCGGATAAATTTTTTTAGCTCCTACGAGCAGTACTTC.

This clonotype was detected many times. V usage is TRBV10-3 and J usage is TRBJ2-1; 8 bases match TRBD1. CDR1 is ENHRY, CDR2 SYGVKD, per germline. V shed 6 bases, J shed 3 bases, and the junction held 1 base outside the gene matches. The CDR3 extends over 13 amino acids. The chain's CDR3 is CAIRGTGYNEQFF. DNA of the CDR3: TGTGCCATCAGGGGGACAGGCTACAATGAGCAGTTCTTC.

There are many counts of this clonotype. The V and J genes are TRBV12-3 or TRBV12-4 and TRBJ1-2; 8 bases agree with TRBD1. The CDR3 covers 15 residues. The trim removed 2 bases at V and 6 bases at J, leaving 8 bases unmatched. For the CDR3, the DNA is TGTGCCAGCAGTTTATCCGGACAGGGACAGAATGGCTACACCTTC. Amino acid sequence: CASSLSGQGQNGYTF.

Turning to this clonotype: A much larger clone differs by one base, so this may be a read error. The chain is built from TRBV7-9 and TRBJ1-1; D is uncertain. Trimming shortened V by 2 bases and J by 1 base, and 8 bases separated the two germline ends. CDR3 length: 14 amino acids. Germline V gene lookup returns CDR1 SEHNR and CDR2 FQNEAQ (reference sequence). The CDR3 sequence is CASSLSQSNTEAFF. The DNA for the CDR3 is TGTGCCAGCAGCTTATCTCAATCGAACACTGAAGCTTTCTTT.

On this clonotype itself: An end of the junction differs from the germline gene, which may be a read error. This chain links TRBV11-2 with TRBJ1-1; D perhaps matches TRBD1 (5 bases). CDR3 length equals 13 residues. The V gene's germline CDR1 is SGHAT and CDR2 FQNNGV. The CDR3 bases are TGTGCCAGCAACTTAGGGGTGAACACTGAAGCTTTCTTT. Translation: CASNLGVNTEAFF.

V gene TRBV12-3 or TRBV12-4 combines with J gene TRBJ2-3; D gene uncertain. The V end lost 7 bases, the J end lost 3 bases, and 5 bases lay between the germline ends. This CDR3 has 11 amino acids. The CDR3 coding sequence is TGTGCCAGCAATCTGACAGATACGCAGTATTTT. Its translation: CASNLTDTQYF.